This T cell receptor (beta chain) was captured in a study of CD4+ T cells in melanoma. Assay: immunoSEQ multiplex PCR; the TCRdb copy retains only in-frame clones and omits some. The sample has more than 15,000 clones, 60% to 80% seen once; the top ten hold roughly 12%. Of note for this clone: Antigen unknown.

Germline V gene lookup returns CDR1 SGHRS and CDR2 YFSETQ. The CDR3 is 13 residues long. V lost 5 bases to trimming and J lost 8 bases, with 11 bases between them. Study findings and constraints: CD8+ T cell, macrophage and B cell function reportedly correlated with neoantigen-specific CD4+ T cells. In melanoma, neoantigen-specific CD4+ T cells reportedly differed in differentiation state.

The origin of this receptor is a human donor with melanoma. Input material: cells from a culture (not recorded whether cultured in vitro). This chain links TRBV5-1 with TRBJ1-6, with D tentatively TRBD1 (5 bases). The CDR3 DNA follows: TGCGCCAGCAGGGGGGGATTAGATTCACCCCTCCACTTT. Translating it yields CASRGGLDSPLHF.